This T cell receptor beta chain was found in a study of human T cells and chemical hapten exposure. The wider study: Mostly female patients had alopecia areata, totalis or universalis.

Specified time point: pre-sensitization, week 0. Treatment given: therapeutic diphenylcyclopropenone sensitization with weekly scalp DPC. Germline V gene lookup returns CDR1 MNHEY and CDR2 SVGEGT. Deletions cut 3 bases from V and 8 bases from J, with 5 bases between. This CDR3 region has 11 residues. Overall study results and limits: Donors, who had alopecia, may show an immune response that differs from healthy people's.

TCRdb independently ran MiXCR on the RACE reads; one entry per CDR3 protein. The sample lists 300,000 to 450,000 distinct CDR3 sequences, 4.5% to 5.5% occurring once. A few counts support this clonotype. Antigen: not known. This clonotype was obtained from a woman aged 18-35 years with alopecia areata. Some clones in this sample may be carry-over from other donors' samples. This sample comprised whole blood, obtained in connection with sensitization to the hapten diphenylcyclopropenone (DPC). The rearrangement links TRBV6-2 or TRBV6-3 to TRBJ1-5; D gene unclear. The CDR3 coding sequence is TGTGCCAGCAGTTATGGAGAGCCCCAGCATTTT. Protein product: CASSYGEPQHF.